Shown below are 21 T cell receptor beta chains from a single sample sequenced in a study of blood T cells in healthy people across ages. The use of a sample-barcoded 5' primer and a J-beta primer mix characterized a second PCR of roughly 6 to 12 cycles. TCRdb ran MiXCR on the 5' RACE reads and lists one entry per CDR3 protein. The table lists approximately 900,000 distinct CDR3 sequences, around 49% of them singletons. The sample was blood. The receptors derive from a man aged 30 to 45 in good health.

This clonotype was detected a few times. The J gene is TRBJ1-6, the V gene TRBV6-5; D may be TRBD1 (6 bases). Deletions cut 3 bases from V and 5 bases from J, with 8 bases between. Germline V gene data show CDR1 as MNHEY and CDR2 as SVGAGI. CDR3 size: 14 residues. The CDR3 reads CASSYNRDNSPLHF. CDR3 in DNA: TGTGCCAGCAGTTATAACAGGGATAATTCACCCCTCCACTTT.

This clonotype was found a few times. The chain links TRBV27 to TRBJ1-2; D is unclear. This CDR3 contains 14 residues. Trimming removed 3 bases from V and 0 bases from J, with 8 bases in between. Germline CDR1 and CDR2: MNHEY and SMNVEV (reference sequence). The CDR3 region is CASSFRTPNYGYTF. CDR3 DNA: TGTGCCAGCAGTTTTAGAACACCTAACTATGGCTACACCTTC.

This clonotype was found a few times. The chain is built from TRBV10-3 and TRBJ2-7, with 7 bases identical to TRBD2. Germline assignment: CDR1 ENHRY and CDR2 SYGVKD. The CDR3 has 14 residues. With 3 bases clipped from V and 0 bases from J, the junction kept 2 bases outside the gene matches. CDR3 amino acids: CAISDLADSYEQYF. The CDR3 nucleotides are TGTGCCATCAGTGACCTAGCGGACTCCTACGAGCAGTACTTC.

The gene calls are TRBV14 and TRBJ1-1; D might be TRBD1 (5 bases). Germline V gene data show CDR1 as SGHDN and CDR2 as FVKESK. The V end was cut by 1 base, the J end by 4 bases, with 10 bases between. This CDR3 is built from 14 residues. CDR3 coding DNA: TGTGCCAGCAGCCAAGGAAGGGGCGCCACTGAAGCTTTCTTT. Encoded protein: CASSQGRGATEAFF.

This chain joins TRBV21-1 and TRBJ2-4. TRBV21-1 is marked as a pseudogene. This CDR3 spans 13 amino acids. CDR3 nucleotide sequence: TGTGCCAGCAGCAATGGACCCTACAATGAGCAGTACTTC. Translation gives CASSNGPYNEQYF.

J is TRBJ1-2 and V is TRBV4-3, with TRBD1 matching 12 bases. CDR1 is LGHNA and CDR2 is YSLEER in the germline V gene. Trimming cost V 2 bases and J 4 bases; bases outside gene matches: 2. This CDR3 is 15 amino acids long. CDR3 sequence (DNA): TGCGCCAGCAGCCAAAGGGGACAGGGGGCCTATGGCTACACCTTC. Protein sequence: CASSQRGQGAYGYTF.

This clonotype was found a few times. The chain is built from TRBV7-2 and TRBJ2-3, with 10 bases lining up with TRBD2. This CDR3 region has 14 residues. Trimming at V came to 5 bases and at J to 5 bases, leaving 4 bases not matched to a gene. The germline V gene encodes CDR1 SGHTA and CDR2 FQGNSA. DNA of the CDR3: TGTGCCAGCAGCCCCGGACTAGCGGTAGATACGCAGTATTTT. Residues: CASSPGLAVDTQYF.

The CDR3 sequence: CAISEGTVSTDTQYF. The CDR3 region has the DNA TGTGCCATCAGTGAAGGGACAGTTAGCACAGATACGCAGTATTTT. The rearrangement links TRBV10-3 to TRBJ2-3, with TRBD1 matching 7 bases. V shed 3 bases and J 0 bases; nucleotides not matched to a gene: 3. The germline gives CDR1 ENHRY, CDR2 SYGVKD. The CDR3 consists of 15 residues.

Here the CDR3 reads CSARPIAYNEQFF. In DNA form, the CDR3 reads TGCAGTGCTCGGCCAATAGCGTACAATGAGCAGTTCTTC. The chain carries TRBV20-1 and TRBJ2-1; perhaps TRBD2 as D (5 bases). This CDR3 comprises 13 residues. The germline V gene has CDR1 DFQATT and CDR2 SNEGSKA (reference sequence). The V end lost 5 bases, the J end lost 4 bases, and 12 bases lay between the germline ends.

This clonotype has only one observation. One base away lies a much larger clone, so this may be a sequencing read error. The gene calls are TRBV10-3 and TRBJ2-5; 10 nucleotides match TRBD1. The CDR3 loop spans 16 amino acids. Looked up from germline, CDR1 is ENHRY and CDR2 is SYGVKD. The CDR3 DNA reads as TGTGCCTTCAGTGACTGGGACAGGGGTCTTCAAGAGACCCAGTACTTC. Its protein is CAFSDWDRGLQETQYF.

The rearrangement links TRBV28 to TRBJ2-3; 8 positions match TRBD1. CDR1 is MDHEN and CDR2 is SYDVKM in the germline V gene. The CDR3 covers 16 residues. V shed 5 bases, J shed 2 bases, and the junction held 9 bases outside the gene matches. The CDR3 DNA follows: TGTGCCAGCAGTACGACCGGGACAGGCCTCACAGATACGCAGTATTTT. Amino acid sequence: CASSTTGTGLTDTQYF.

This clonotype was seen a single time. V and J are TRBV5-1 and TRBJ2-7; possibly TRBD1 for D (6 bases). The J call may not be correct, given that the DNA end is closer to TRBJ2-4. Looked up from germline, CDR1 is SGHRS and CDR2 is YFSETQ. The CDR3 totals 14 residues. CDR3 sequence: CASSTDRRWDIQYF. CDR3 in DNA: TGCGCCAGCAGCACCGACAGGAGATGGGACATTCAGTACTTC.

The chain combines TRBV12-3 or TRBV12-4 with TRBJ1-5; unclear D gene. The J call is doubtful: the DNA matches TRBJ2-3 better. The CDR3 is 15 amino acids. CDR3 in amino acids: CASNPLGPASQPQYF. The CDR3 DNA sequence: TGTGCCAGCAATCCTCTCGGACCTGCTTCTCAGCCCCAGTATTTT.

The chain recombines TRBV29-1 with TRBJ1-1; no reliable D call. V lost 4 bases and J lost 10, with 13 bases in between. The CDR3 is 11 residues long. Germline CDR1 and CDR2: SQVTM and ANQGSEA. Here the CDR3 reads CSVGVGAGAFF. The CDR3 DNA follows: TGCAGCGTTGGGGTGGGCGCGGGAGCTTTCTTT.

The CDR3 region has the DNA TGTGCCAGCAGTTTATGGCCAGGGGCAAACACTGAAGCTTTCTTT. It specifies CASSLWPGANTEAFF. The rearrangement links TRBV27 to TRBJ1-1; tentatively, D is TRBD1 (6 bases). CDR1 and CDR2 (germline): MNHEY, SMNVEV (reference sequence). Trimming pared 1 base from V and 2 bases from J, leaving 11 bases between. The CDR3 has 15 residues.

This clonotype showed up just a few times. The chain uses TRBV20-1 and TRBJ2-1; possible D gene TRBD2, 6 bases. Trimming removed 4 bases at V and 5 bases at J, with 15 bases between. Germline V gives CDR1 DFQATT, CDR2 SNEGSKA (reference sequence). CDR3 length: 14 residues. CDR3 sequence: CSAKRAGRDNEQFF. The CDR3 DNA reads TGCAGTGCTAAAAGGGCGGGGCGCGACAATGAGCAGTTCTTC.

The V gene is TRBV20-1, the J gene TRBJ1-5; unclear D gene. The CDR3 consists of 13 residues. V dropped 6 bases and J dropped 5 bases, with 14 bases sitting between them. Looked up from germline, CDR1 is DFQATT and CDR2 is SNEGSKA (reference sequence). In DNA form, the CDR3 reads TGCAGTGCAGCAACCCTTAACGATCAGCCCCAGCATTTT. Its translation is CSAATLNDQPQHF.

The chain links TRBV24-1 to TRBJ2-4; D assignment may be TRBD1 or TRBD2 (5 bases each). CDR3 length: 15 residues. The germline V gene has CDR1 KGHDR and CDR2 SFDVKD. V was shortened by 1 base and J by 5 bases, with 11 bases between the two germline ends. The DNA for the CDR3 is TGTGCCACCAGTGATTTTAGGCAGGGAGAAAACATTCAGTACTTC. Protein: CATSDFRQGENIQYF.

The chain links TRBV7-2 to TRBJ2-1; perhaps D is TRBD1 or TRBD2 (6 bases each). The J call is uncertain, as TRBJ2-7 better fits the DNA end. Germline V gives CDR1 SGHTA, CDR2 FQGNSA. The CDR3 loop spans 16 amino acids. The CDR3 nucleotides are TGTGCCAGCAGCCCGGTGGGGGGCAGCTCCTACAATGAGCAGTACTTC. Translating gives CASSPVGGSSYNEQYF.

This sequence joins TRBV12-3 or TRBV12-4 and TRBJ2-6; 7 nucleotides match TRBD1. CDR3 length: 15 amino acids. Unmatched junction bases numbered 4, after V lost 6 bases and J lost 2 bases. The CDR3 DNA is TGTGCCAGCAGACTCGACAGGGCTGGGGCCAACGTCCTGACTTTC. Translating it yields CASRLDRAGANVLTF.

The chain links TRBV2 to TRBJ1-2; tentatively, D is TRBD1 (5 bases). Germline-derived CDR1 and CDR2 are SNHLY and FYNNEI. Trimming removed 2 bases at V and 3 bases at J, with 13 bases between. The CDR3 is 15 amino acids. The CDR3 here is CASSERGRADYGYTF. The DNA of the CDR3 is TGTGCCAGCAGTGAAAGGGGACGCGCGGACTATGGCTACACCTTC.